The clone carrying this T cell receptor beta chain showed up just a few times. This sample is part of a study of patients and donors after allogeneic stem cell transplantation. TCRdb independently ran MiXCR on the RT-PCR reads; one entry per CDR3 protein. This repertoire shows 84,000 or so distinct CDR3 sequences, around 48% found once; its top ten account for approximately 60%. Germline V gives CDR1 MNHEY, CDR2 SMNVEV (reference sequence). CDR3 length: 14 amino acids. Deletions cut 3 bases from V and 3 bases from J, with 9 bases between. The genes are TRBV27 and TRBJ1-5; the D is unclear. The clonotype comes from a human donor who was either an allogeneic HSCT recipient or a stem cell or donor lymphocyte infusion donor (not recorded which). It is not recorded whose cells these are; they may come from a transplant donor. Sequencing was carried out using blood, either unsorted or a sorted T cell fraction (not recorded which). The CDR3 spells CASSFGLTNQPQHF. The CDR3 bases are TGTGCCAGCAGTTTTGGCTTGACCAATCAGCCCCAGCATTTT.